The source of this TCR beta chain is a study of T cells expressing NK-cell markers. Study-level points and caveats: Top CD8+ clonotypes included the dominant CD3+CD56+NKG2C+ clonotypes in 5 to 7 donors.

As to this clonotype: Its matching antigen is unknown.

The CDR3 loop spans 15 amino acids. CDR1 is SQVTM, CDR2 ANQGSEA, per germline. Using the 5' RACE reads, TCRdb records one entry per CDR3 protein without DNA. Its table lists about 260,000 distinct CDR3 sequences. Source material: blood T cells: a sorted CD56 or NKG2C T cell subset, CD4+ or CD8+ T cells, or bulk PBMC T cells (not recorded which). The receptor was derived from a man aged 18-30 years in good health. The chain recombines TRBV29-1 with TRBJ1-2; TCRdb lists TRBD1, though no DNA is available to test this call. The CDR3 loop is CSVGGQRPQEGGYTF.